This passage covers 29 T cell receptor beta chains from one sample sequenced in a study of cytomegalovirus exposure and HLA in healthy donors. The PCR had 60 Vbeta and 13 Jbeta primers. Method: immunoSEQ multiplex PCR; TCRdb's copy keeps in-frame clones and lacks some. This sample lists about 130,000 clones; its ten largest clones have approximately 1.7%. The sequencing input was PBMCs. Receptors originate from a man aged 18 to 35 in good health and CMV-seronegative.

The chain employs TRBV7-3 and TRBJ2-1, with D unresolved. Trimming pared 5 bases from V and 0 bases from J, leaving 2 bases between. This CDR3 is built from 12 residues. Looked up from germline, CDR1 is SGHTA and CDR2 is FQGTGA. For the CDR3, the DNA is TGTGCCAGCAGCCGCTCCTACAATGAGCAGTTCTTC. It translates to CASSRSYNEQFF.

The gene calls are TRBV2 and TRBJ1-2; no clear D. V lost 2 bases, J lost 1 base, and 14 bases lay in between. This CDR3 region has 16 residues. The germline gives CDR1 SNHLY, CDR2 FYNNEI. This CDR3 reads CASSEPTDILNYGYTF. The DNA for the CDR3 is TGTGCCAGCAGTGAACCAACAGACATCCTTAACTATGGCTACACCTTC.

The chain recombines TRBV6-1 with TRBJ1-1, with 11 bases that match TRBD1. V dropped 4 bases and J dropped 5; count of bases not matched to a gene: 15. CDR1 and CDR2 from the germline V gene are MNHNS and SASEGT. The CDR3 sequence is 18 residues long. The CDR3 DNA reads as TGTGCCAGCAGTGGCCAGGATTGGGACAGGGGGTTTCGGACTGAAGCTTTCTTT. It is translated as CASSGQDWDRGFRTEAFF.

The DNA for the CDR3 is TGTGCCAGTAGTATCGTCAGCGGGGGAATTGGGACCGGGGAGCTGTTTTTT. Protein product: CASSIVSGGIGTGELFF. The chain joins TRBV19 to TRBJ2-2; 8 nucleotides line up with TRBD2. The germline gives CDR1 LNHDA, CDR2 SQIVND (reference sequence). This CDR3 has 17 residues. Germline trimming cut 3 bases from V and 5 bases from J; bases unmatched to any gene: 11.

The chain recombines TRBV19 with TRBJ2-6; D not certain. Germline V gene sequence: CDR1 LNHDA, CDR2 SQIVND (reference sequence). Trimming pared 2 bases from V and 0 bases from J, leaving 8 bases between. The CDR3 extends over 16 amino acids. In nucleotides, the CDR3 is TGTGCCAGTAGTATACACAACCCCTCTGGGGCCAACGTCCTGACTTTC. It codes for CASSIHNPSGANVLTF.

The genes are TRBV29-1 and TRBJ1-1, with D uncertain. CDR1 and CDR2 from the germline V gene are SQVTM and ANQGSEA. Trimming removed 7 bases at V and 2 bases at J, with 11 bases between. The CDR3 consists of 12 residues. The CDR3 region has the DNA TGCAGCGCCTCTGAGGCCAACACTGAAGCTTTCTTT. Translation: CSASEANTEAFF. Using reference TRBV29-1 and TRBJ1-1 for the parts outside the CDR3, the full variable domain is SAVISQKPSRDICQRGTSLTIQCQVDSQVTMMFWYRQQPGQSLTLIATANQGSEATYESGFVIDKFPISRPNLTFSTLTVSNMSPEDSSIYLCSASEANTEAFFGQGTRLTVV.

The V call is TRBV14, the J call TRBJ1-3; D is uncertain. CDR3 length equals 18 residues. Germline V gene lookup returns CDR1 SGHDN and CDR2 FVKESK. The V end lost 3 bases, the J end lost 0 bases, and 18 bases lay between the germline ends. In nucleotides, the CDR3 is TGTGCCAGCAGCCATTTTCTCGGGAGTGAGAACTCTGGAAACACCATATATTTT. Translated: CASSHFLGSENSGNTIYF.

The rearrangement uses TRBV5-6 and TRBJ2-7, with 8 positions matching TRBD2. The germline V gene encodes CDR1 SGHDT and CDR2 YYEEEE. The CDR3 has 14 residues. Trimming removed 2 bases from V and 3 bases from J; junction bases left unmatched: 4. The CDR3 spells CASSFASGSYEQYF. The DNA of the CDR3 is TGTGCCAGCAGCTTTGCGAGCGGGAGCTACGAGCAGTACTTC.

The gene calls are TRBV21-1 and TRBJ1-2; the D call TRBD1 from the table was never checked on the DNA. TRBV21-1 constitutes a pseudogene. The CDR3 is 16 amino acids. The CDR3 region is CASSKARDRVDYGYTF. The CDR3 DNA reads TGTGCCAGCAGCAAAGCTAGGGACAGGGTGGACTATGGCTACACCTTC.

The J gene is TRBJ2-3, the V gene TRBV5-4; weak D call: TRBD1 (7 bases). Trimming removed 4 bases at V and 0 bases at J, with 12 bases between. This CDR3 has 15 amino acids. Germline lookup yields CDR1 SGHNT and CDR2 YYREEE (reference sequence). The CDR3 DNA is TGTGCCAGCAGCGCGGGACAGAAAAGCACAGATACGCAGTATTTT. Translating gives CASSAGQKSTDTQYF.

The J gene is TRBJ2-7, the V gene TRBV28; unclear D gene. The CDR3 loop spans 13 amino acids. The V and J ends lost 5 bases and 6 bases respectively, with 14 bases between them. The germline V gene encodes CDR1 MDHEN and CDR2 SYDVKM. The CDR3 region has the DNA TGTGCCAGCAGTAGTGACCTAGTTCCCGAGCAGTACTTC. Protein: CASSSDLVPEQYF.

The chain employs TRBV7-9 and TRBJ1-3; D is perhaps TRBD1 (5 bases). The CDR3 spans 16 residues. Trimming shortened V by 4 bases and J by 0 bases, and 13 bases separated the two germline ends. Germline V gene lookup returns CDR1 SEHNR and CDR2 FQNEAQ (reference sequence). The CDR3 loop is CASSYGQGFSGNTIYF. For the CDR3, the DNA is TGTGCCAGCAGCTACGGTCAGGGATTCTCTGGAAACACCATATATTTT.

CDR3 nucleotides: TGTGCCAGCAGCTTGGAGGTAGCGCGGACAGATACGCAGTATTTT. It codes for CASSLEVARTDTQYF. This chain connects TRBV5-6 to TRBJ2-3, with D tentatively TRBD2 (5 bases). This CDR3 region has 15 residues. Germline V CDR1 and CDR2: SGHDT, YYEEEE. V was cut by 0 bases and J by 3 bases, with 11 bases left in between.

CDR3 nucleotides: TGCGCCAGCAGCCAAGAACAGGGCATCGGTTATGGCTACACCTTC. Translating gives CASSQEQGIGYGYTF. The genes are TRBV4-3 and TRBJ1-2; TRBD1 might be the D (6 bases). This CDR3 is 15 amino acids long. Germline lookup yields CDR1 LGHNA and CDR2 YSLEER. The V end was cut by 0 bases, the J end by 5 bases, with 13 bases between.

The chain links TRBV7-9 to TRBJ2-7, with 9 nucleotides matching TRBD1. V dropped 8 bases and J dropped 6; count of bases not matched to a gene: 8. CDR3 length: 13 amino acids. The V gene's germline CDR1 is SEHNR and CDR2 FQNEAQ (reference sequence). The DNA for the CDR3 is TGTGCCAGCGAGGGACAGGGACGGGCCGAGCAGTACTTC. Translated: CASEGQGRAEQYF. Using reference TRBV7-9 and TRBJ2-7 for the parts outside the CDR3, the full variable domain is DTGVSQNPRHKITKRGQNVTFRCDPISEHNRLYWYRQTLGQGPEFLTYFQNEAQLEKSRLLSDRFSAERPKGSFSTLEIQRTEQGDSAMYLCASEGQGRAEQYFGPGTRLTVT.

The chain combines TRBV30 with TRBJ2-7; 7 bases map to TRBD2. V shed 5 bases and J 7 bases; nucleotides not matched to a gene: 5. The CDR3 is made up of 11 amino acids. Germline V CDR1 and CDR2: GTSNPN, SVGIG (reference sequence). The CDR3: CAWRGVVEQYF. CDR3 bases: TGTGCCTGGCGGGGGGTAGTGGAGCAGTACTTC.

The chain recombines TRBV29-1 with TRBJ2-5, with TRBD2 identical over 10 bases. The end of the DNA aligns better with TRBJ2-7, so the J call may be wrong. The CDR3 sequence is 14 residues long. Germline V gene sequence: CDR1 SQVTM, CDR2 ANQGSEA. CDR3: CSVASGSSYSEQYF. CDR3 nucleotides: TGCAGCGTTGCTAGCGGGAGCTCCTACAGCGAGCAGTACTTC.

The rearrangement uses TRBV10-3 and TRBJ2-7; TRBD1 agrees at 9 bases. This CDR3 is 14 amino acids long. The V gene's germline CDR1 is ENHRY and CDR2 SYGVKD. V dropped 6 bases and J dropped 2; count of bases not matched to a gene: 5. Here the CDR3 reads CAIRGTGTTYEQYF. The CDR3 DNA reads TGTGCCATCAGGGGGACAGGGACAACCTACGAGCAGTACTTC.

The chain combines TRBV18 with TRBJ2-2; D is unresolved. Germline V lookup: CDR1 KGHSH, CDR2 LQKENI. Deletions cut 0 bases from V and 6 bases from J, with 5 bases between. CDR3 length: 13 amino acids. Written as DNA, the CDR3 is TGTGCCAGCTCACCACCTCCCTCCGGGGAGCTGTTTTTT. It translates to CASSPPPSGELFF.

The CDR3 is CASSLRGAGLNTGELFF. The CDR3 DNA is TGCGCCAGCAGCCTTCGGGGAGCGGGTCTGAACACCGGGGAGCTGTTTTTT. The chain uses TRBV4-1 and TRBJ2-2; a possible D gene is TRBD2 (6 bases). The V gene lost 4 bases and the J gene lost 1 base, with 16 bases spanning the gap. The CDR3 sequence is 17 residues long. Germline lookup yields CDR1 MGHRA and CDR2 YSYEKL.

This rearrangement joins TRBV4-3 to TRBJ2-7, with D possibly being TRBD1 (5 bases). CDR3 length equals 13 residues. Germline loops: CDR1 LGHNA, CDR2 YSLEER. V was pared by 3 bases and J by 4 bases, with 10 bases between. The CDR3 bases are TGCGCCAGCAGCCAGACCTCAGGGTACGAGCAGTACTTC. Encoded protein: CASSQTSGYEQYF.

CDR3 DNA: TGTGCCAGCAGCTTAGGGTTCGCAGCGGGAGTGACCTACGAGCAGTACTTC. It is translated as CASSLGFAAGVTYEQYF. The J gene is TRBJ2-7, the V gene TRBV7-2; 8 bases fit TRBD2. Per germline, CDR1 SGHTA and CDR2 FQGNSA. This CDR3 has 17 residues. J was trimmed by 2 bases and V by 1 base; bases with no gene match: 10. The full variable domain, completed using reference TRBV7-2 and TRBJ2-7, is GAGVSQSPSNKVTEKGKDVELRCDPISGHTALYWYRQSLGQGLEFLIYFQGNSAPDKSGLPSDRFSAERTGGSVSTLTIQRTQQEDSAVYLCASSLGFAAGVTYEQYFGPGTRLTVT.

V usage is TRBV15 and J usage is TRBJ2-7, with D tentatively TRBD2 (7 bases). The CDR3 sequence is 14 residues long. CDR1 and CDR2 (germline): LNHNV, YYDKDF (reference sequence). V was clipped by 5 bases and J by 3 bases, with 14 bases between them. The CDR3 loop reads CATSPLGGHYEQYF. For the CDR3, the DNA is TGTGCCACCAGCCCCTTGGGGGGGCACTACGAGCAGTACTTC.

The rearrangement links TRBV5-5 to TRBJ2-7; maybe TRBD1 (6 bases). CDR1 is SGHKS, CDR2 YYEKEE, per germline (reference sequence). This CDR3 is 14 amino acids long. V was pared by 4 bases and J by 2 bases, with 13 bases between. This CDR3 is CASSPPDSTYEQYF. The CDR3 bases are TGTGCCAGCAGCCCCCCGGACAGTACCTACGAGCAGTACTTC.

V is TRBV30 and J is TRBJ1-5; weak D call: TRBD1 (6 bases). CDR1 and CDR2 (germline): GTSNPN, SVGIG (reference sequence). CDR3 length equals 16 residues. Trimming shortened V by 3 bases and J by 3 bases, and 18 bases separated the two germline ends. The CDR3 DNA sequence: TGTGCCTGGAGCGGTAGGACAGTTAGTAACAATCAGCCCCAGCATTTT. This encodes CAWSGRTVSNNQPQHF.

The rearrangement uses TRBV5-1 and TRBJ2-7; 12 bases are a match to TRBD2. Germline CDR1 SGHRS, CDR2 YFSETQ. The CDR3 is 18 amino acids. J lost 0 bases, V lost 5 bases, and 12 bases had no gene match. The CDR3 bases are TGCGCCAGCAGGACGGGACTAGCGGGCATACTCAACTCCTACGAGCAGTACTTC. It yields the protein CASRTGLAGILNSYEQYF.

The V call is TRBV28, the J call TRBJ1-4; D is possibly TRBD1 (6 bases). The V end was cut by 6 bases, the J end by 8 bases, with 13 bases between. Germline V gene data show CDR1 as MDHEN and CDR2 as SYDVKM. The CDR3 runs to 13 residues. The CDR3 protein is CASRSTGPEKLFF. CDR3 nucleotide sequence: TGTGCCAGCAGATCAACAGGGCCCGAAAAACTGTTTTTT.

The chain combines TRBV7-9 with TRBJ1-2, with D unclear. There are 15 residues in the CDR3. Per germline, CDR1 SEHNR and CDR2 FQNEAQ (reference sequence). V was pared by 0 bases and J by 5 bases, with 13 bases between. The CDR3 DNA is TGTGCCAGCAGCTTAGCCACCGATTTTCTATATGGCTACACCTTC. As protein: CASSLATDFLYGYTF.

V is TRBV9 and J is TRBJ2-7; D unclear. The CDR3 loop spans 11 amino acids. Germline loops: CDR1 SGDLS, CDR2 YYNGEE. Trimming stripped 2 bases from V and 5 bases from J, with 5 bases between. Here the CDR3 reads CASSVSHEQYF. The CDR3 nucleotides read TGTGCCAGCAGCGTTAGCCACGAGCAGTACTTC.